The 11 T cell receptor beta chains below all came from one sample that was sequenced in a study of cytomegalovirus exposure and HLA in healthy donors. The PCR used 60 Vbeta and 13 Jbeta primers. Assay: immunoSEQ multiplex PCR; the TCRdb copy retains only in-frame clones and omits some. The table shows about 150,000 clones, with about four fifths occurring only once. The source material was PBMCs. The origin of the receptors is a human donor in good health.

The chain employs TRBV6-1 and TRBJ1-4; 8 bases line up with TRBD1. CDR3 length: 17 amino acids. Germline V gene data show CDR1 as MNHNS and CDR2 as SASEGT. The ends lost 6 bases at V and 1 base at J; junction bases unmatched: 10. CDR3 sequence (DNA): TGTGCCAGCAGAGAACAGGGGGTACGGTTAACTAATGAAAAACTGTTTTTT. This sequence encodes CASREQGVRLTNEKLFF.

The V and J genes are TRBV7-8 and TRBJ2-7, with a weak D call TRBD2 (6 bases). The CDR3 covers 16 residues. The germline V gene encodes CDR1 SGHVS and CDR2 FQNEAQ. V was cut by 6 bases and J by 2 bases, with 20 bases left in between. The chain's CDR3 is CASRPDEGTPAYEQYF. The DNA for the CDR3 is TGTGCCAGCAGGCCCGACGAAGGGACTCCGGCCTACGAGCAGTACTTC.

The chain has TRBV5-1 and TRBJ2-6, with D unresolved. Germline V lookup: CDR1 SGHRS, CDR2 YFSETQ. The CDR3 runs 14 residues. With 7 bases removed from V and 0 bases from J, the gap between germline ends came to 8 bases. Written as DNA, the CDR3 is TGCGCCAGCGCTGAGAACTCTGGGGCCAACGTCCTGACTTTC. Translating it yields CASAENSGANVLTF.

The chain carries TRBV18 and TRBJ2-7; D might be TRBD1 (5 bases). The V gene's germline CDR1 is KGHSH and CDR2 LQKENI. V was shortened by 1 base and J by 2 bases, with 6 bases between the two germline ends. The CDR3 has 13 amino acids. The CDR3 bases are TGTGCCAGCTCACCACTCAGGGCCTACGAGCAGTACTTC. This sequence encodes CASSPLRAYEQYF. The complete variable domain, with remaining parts taken from reference TRBV18 and TRBJ2-7, reads NAGVMQNPRHLVRRRGQEARLRCSPMKGHSHVYWYRQLPEEGLKFMVYLQKENIIDESGMPKERFSAEFPKEGPSILRIQQVVRGDSAAYFCASSPLRAYEQYFGPGTRLTVT.

This clone was found once. V usage is TRBV28 and J usage is TRBJ2-7; maybe TRBD2 (6 bases). Looked up from germline, CDR1 is MDHEN and CDR2 is SYDVKM. CDR3 length equals 14 residues. Trimming took off 5 bases at V and 7 bases at J, with 18 bases between the two ends. The chain's CDR3 is CASSGRTGRLEQYF. The CDR3, as DNA: TGTGCCAGCAGTGGCCGGACTGGGAGGTTGGAGCAGTACTTC.

The CDR3 sequence is CASSQEEGSSGLSYEQYF. Written as DNA, the CDR3 is TGTGCCAGCAGCCAAGAAGAGGGTTCTAGCGGACTCTCCTACGAGCAGTACTTC. The V gene is TRBV4-2, the J gene TRBJ2-7, with 7 nucleotides matching TRBD2. This CDR3 has 18 residues. V lost 0 bases, J lost 0 bases, and 11 bases stayed unmatched. Germline CDR1 is LGHNA and CDR2 is YNFKEQ.

The chain couples TRBV25-1 to TRBJ1-6, with a possible D match to TRBD1 (6 bases). Germline V gives CDR1 MGHDK, CDR2 SYGVNS. Trimming pared 2 bases from V and 6 bases from J, leaving 11 bases between. The CDR3 is made up of 15 amino acids. The CDR3 bases are TGTGCCAGCAGTGAAACAGGGTATCCTAATTCACCCCTCCACTTT. Encoded protein: CASSETGYPNSPLHF.

This chain links TRBV19 with TRBJ2-1; TRBD1 might be the D (7 bases). The V and J ends lost 7 bases and 7 bases respectively, with 23 bases between them. CDR3 size: 16 residues. Per the germline V gene, CDR1 is LNHDA and CDR2 is SQIVND (reference sequence). The CDR3 is CASTANPRGAHNEQFF. The CDR3 nucleotides are TGTGCCAGTACCGCTAACCCCAGGGGGGCCCATAATGAGCAGTTCTTC. The variable domain in full, with the rest retrieved from reference TRBV19 and TRBJ2-1, is DGGITQSPKYLFRKEGQNVTLSCEQNLNHDAMYWYRQDPGQGLRLIYYSQIVNDFQKGDIAEGYSVSREKKESFPLTVTSAQKNPTAFYLCASTANPRGAHNEQFFGPGTRLTVL.

The rearrangement joins TRBV2 to TRBJ2-2; a weak D match, TRBD2 (5 bases). Germline V lookup: CDR1 SNHLY, CDR2 FYNNEI. Trimming took 4 bases from V and 7 from J, leaving 13 bases between them. This CDR3 spans 14 amino acids. CDR3 nucleotide sequence: TGTGCCAGCAGTGTACTAGAAAGTCGCGGGGAGCTGTTTTTT. Encoded protein: CASSVLESRGELFF.

This clone occurred once. This chain joins TRBV10-2 and TRBJ1-2; possibly TRBD1 for D (6 bases). Germline V lookup: CDR1 WSHSY, CDR2 SAAADI. CDR3 length equals 12 residues. The ends were cut back, 6 bases at V and 4 bases at J, with 9 bases in the middle. The CDR3 sequence: CASRDRSYGYTF. CDR3 DNA: TGCGCCAGCAGGGACAGATCCTATGGCTACACCTTC.

This chain uses TRBV9 with TRBJ2-3; TRBD2 agrees at 9 bases. Germline CDR1 and CDR2: SGDLS and YYNGEE. The CDR3 has 16 residues. V shed 4 bases and J 3 bases; nucleotides not matched to a gene: 9. The CDR3 region has the DNA TGTGCCAGCAGCCCCTATAGCGGGAGAGGGACAGATACGCAGTATTTT. As protein: CASSPYSGRGTDTQYF.